A single sample gave rise to the 29 T cell receptor beta chains below, sequenced in a study of T-cell reconstitution after alpha-beta-depleted transplantation in children. Preparation of the TCRbeta library involved a method that used unique molecular identifiers. TCRdb passed the PCR reads through MiXCR, listing each CDR3 protein once. The sample includes around 140,000 distinct CDR3 sequences, about 9% of them seen just once. Sequencing was performed on PBMCs, mostly from graft donor cells, taken 180 days after TCRalphabeta/CD19-depleted stem cell transplant. These receptors were obtained from a female patient between 2 and 10 years old who had a stem cell transplant for congenital amegakaryocytic thrombocytopenia, so the T cells may come from the graft donor.

The chain has TRBV24-1 and TRBJ2-4; D possibly uses TRBD1 or TRBD2 (5 bases each). Germline CDR1 reads KGHDR; CDR2 reads SFDVKD. V was trimmed by 7 bases and J by 0 bases, leaving 18 bases between them. The CDR3 runs 17 residues. CDR3 loop: CATSSRGKFLAKNIQYF. In nucleotides, the CDR3 is TGTGCCACCAGCTCGAGGGGAAAATTCCTAGCCAAAAACATTCAGTACTTC.

This clonotype has ten or more counts. The rearrangement uses TRBV4-1 and TRBJ2-3; D gene unclear. V gave up 2 bases and J gave up 9 bases, with 9 bases separating them. Germline CDR1 is MGHRA and CDR2 is YSYEKL. This CDR3 has 12 amino acids. The CDR3 protein is CASSQPDPTQYF. The CDR3 nucleotides are TGCGCCAGCAGCCAACCCGATCCCACGCAGTATTTT.

The sample holds many counts of this clonotype. The chain links TRBV7-9 to TRBJ2-5; D uncertain. Germline V gene lookup returns CDR1 SEHNR and CDR2 FQNEAQ (reference sequence). Trimming pared 0 bases from V and 5 bases from J, leaving 16 bases between. The CDR3 runs 16 residues. The CDR3, as DNA: TGTGCCAGCAGCTTAGCGGGCTCAAGTTTCTGGGAGACCCAGTACTTC. Its translation is CASSLAGSSFWETQYF. Full variable domain (remainder filled in from reference TRBV7-9 and TRBJ2-5): DTGVSQNPRHKITKRGQNVTFRCDPISEHNRLYWYRQTLGQGPEFLTYFQNEAQLEKSRLLSDRFSAERPKGSFSTLEIQRTEQGDSAMYLCASSLAGSSFWETQYFGPGTRLLVL.

This clonotype has a count of ten or more. The CDR3 DNA reads as TGTGCCAGCACCCCCAAAGGCGGGAGTGCCAAAAACATTCAGTACTTC. Its translation: CASTPKGGSAKNIQYF. V gene TRBV11-1 combines with J gene TRBJ2-4; 7 bases map to TRBD2. This CDR3 is built from 16 residues. The germline V gene encodes CDR1 SGHAT and CDR2 FQDESV (reference sequence). Trimming took 7 bases from V and 1 from J; bases not matched to a gene: 10.

This clonotype was observed at least ten times. The chain joins TRBV9 to TRBJ2-5; D is uncertain. The CDR3 totals 13 residues. The V gene's germline CDR1 is SGDLS and CDR2 YYNGEE. With 0 bases removed from V and 5 bases from J, the gap between germline ends came to 8 bases. The CDR3, as DNA: TGTGCCAGCAGCGTAGCCAGCCACGAGACCCAGTACTTC. It specifies CASSVASHETQYF.

Points on this clonotype: A much larger clone differs by one base, so this may be a read error. The chain combines TRBV20-1 with TRBJ1-4; TRBD1 matches at 7 bases. CDR1 is DFQATT, CDR2 SNEGSKA, per germline (reference sequence). The CDR3 is made up of 14 amino acids. Here the CDR3 reads CSARVRRGQETLFF. The CDR3 region has the DNA TGCAGTGCTAGAGTTCGGCGCGGACAGGAAACACTGTTTTTT.

This clonotype appeared many times. The chain employs TRBV29-1 and TRBJ2-5; tentative D call: TRBD2 (6 bases). Trimming removed 1 base at V and 5 bases at J, with 11 bases between. CDR1 SQVTM and CDR2 ANQGSEA come from the germline V gene. This CDR3 spans 13 amino acids. The CDR3 loop is CSVEVADRETQYF. The CDR3 DNA sequence: TGCAGCGTTGAAGTAGCGGATCGGGAGACCCAGTACTTC.

This clonotype was seen at least ten times. The chain uses TRBV10-3 and TRBJ1-2, with 10 nucleotides matching TRBD1. Germline V gene sequence: CDR1 ENHRY, CDR2 SYGVKD. This CDR3 spans 14 amino acids. After removal of 8 bases from V and 3 bases from J, the junction contained 6 bases not matched to a gene. The CDR3 protein is CAISPGQGYYGYTF. CDR3 nucleotide sequence: TGTGCCATCTCCCCGGGACAGGGGTACTATGGCTACACCTTC.

Of note for this clonotype: This may arise from a read error, as a much more abundant clone is one base away. This chain uses TRBV20-1 with TRBJ2-7, with 10 bases aligning to TRBD2. With 1 base clipped from V and 7 bases from J, the junction kept 13 bases outside the gene matches. The germline gives CDR1 DFQATT, CDR2 SNEGSKA (reference sequence). The CDR3 has 16 amino acids. The CDR3 DNA reads TGCAGTGCTAGAGGCCAGCTTCCAGCGGGAGGGAGGGAGCAGTACTTC. Protein sequence: CSARGQLPAGGREQYF.

This clonotype was observed at least ten times. The J gene is TRBJ2-5, the V gene TRBV7-8, with 8 bases lining up with TRBD2. The CDR3 runs 15 residues. CDR1 is SGHVS and CDR2 is FQNEAQ in the germline V gene. Trimming took 5 bases from V and 0 from J; bases not matched to a gene: 5. The CDR3 sequence is CASSPREGHQETQYF. The CDR3 bases are TGTGCCAGCAGCCCCCGGGAGGGACACCAAGAGACCCAGTACTTC. Filled out from reference TRBV7-8 and TRBJ2-5, the complete variable domain reads GAGVSQSPRYKVAKRGQDVALRCDPISGHVSLFWYQQALGQGPEFLTYFQNEAQLDKSGLPSDRFFAERPEGSVSTLKIQRTQQEDSAVYLCASSPREGHQETQYFGPGTRLLVL.

In this sample, this clonotype turned up many times. The chain couples TRBV20-1 to TRBJ2-3; 8 positions match TRBD1. Per the germline V gene, CDR1 is DFQATT and CDR2 is SNEGSKA (reference sequence). J was trimmed by 2 bases and V by 6 bases; bases with no gene match: 19. This CDR3 comprises 18 residues. The CDR3 DNA reads TGCAGTGCCGTTACGGGACAGGCCGATGGGTACCTCACAGATACGCAGTATTTT. As protein: CSAVTGQADGYLTDTQYF.

On this clonotype: Given a much more abundant clone one base away, this may be a read error. The V gene is TRBV11-2, the J gene TRBJ1-3, with 10 bases lining up with TRBD1. CDR3 length: 18 amino acids. The V segment lost 2 bases and the J segment 0 bases; nucleotides outside the gene matches: 7. Germline CDR1 and CDR2: SGHAT and FQNNGV. The CDR3 spells CASSLLTGQGRSGNTIYF. The DNA of the CDR3 is TGTGCCAGCAGCTTACTCACGGGACAGGGGCGCTCTGGAAACACCATATATTTT. Full variable domain (outside the CDR3, taken from reference TRBV11-2 and TRBJ1-3): EAGVAQSPRYKIIEKRQSVAFWCNPISGHATLYWYQQILGQGPKLLIQFQNNGVVDDSQLPKDRFSAERLKGVDSTLKIQPAKLEDSAVYLCASSLLTGQGRSGNTIYFGEGSWLTVV.

Many counts were recorded for this clonotype. V gene TRBV28 combines with J gene TRBJ2-2; TRBD2 matches at 10 bases. V shed 11 bases, J shed 1 base, and the junction held 13 bases outside the gene matches. CDR3 length: 17 amino acids. Germline lookup yields CDR1 MDHEN and CDR2 SYDVKM. CDR3 residues: CASSGLAGAGNTGELFF. The CDR3 nucleotides read TGTGCCTCCTCGGGGCTAGCGGGAGCGGGGAACACCGGGGAGCTGTTTTTT.

At least ten counts were recorded for this clonotype. V is TRBV27 and J is TRBJ1-5; D not certain. V gave up 6 bases and J gave up 4 bases, with 10 bases separating them. CDR1 MNHEY and CDR2 SMNVEV come from the germline V gene (reference sequence). The length of the CDR3 is 13 residues. CDR3 nucleotides: TGTGCCAGCAGCCAATCTCGAAATCAGCCCCAGCATTTT. Translated: CASSQSRNQPQHF.

The V call is TRBV19, the J call TRBJ2-1; 9 bases line up with TRBD1. CDR1 is LNHDA and CDR2 is SQIVND in the germline V gene (reference sequence). With V trimmed by 1 base and J by 2 bases, 3 bases remained unmatched. The CDR3 covers 16 residues. The CDR3 bases are TGTGCCAGTAGTATAGGGACAGGGGTGACCTACAATGAGCAGTTCTTC. Translated, it gives CASSIGTGVTYNEQFF.

This clonotype appeared many times. The genes are TRBV10-3 and TRBJ2-5, with no clear D. The CDR3 runs to 13 residues. V lost 2 bases and J lost 5, with 9 bases in between. Germline-derived CDR1 and CDR2 are ENHRY and SYGVKD. CDR3 protein: CAISEPNGETQYF. The CDR3 coding sequence is TGTGCCATCAGTGAGCCGAACGGGGAGACCCAGTACTTC.

This clonotype has ten or more counts. The gene calls are TRBV6-1 and TRBJ1-5; D gene uncertain. This CDR3 has 14 residues. Germline lookup yields CDR1 MNHNS and CDR2 SASEGT. V lost 6 bases and J 2 bases, leaving 11 bases between the germline ends. For the CDR3, the DNA is TGTGCCAGCAGGAGCCCCTGGGGCAATCAGCCCCAGCATTTT. As protein: CASRSPWGNQPQHF.

Ten or more counts support this clonotype. The chain joins TRBV4-2 to TRBJ2-7, with D maybe TRBD1 (5 bases). This CDR3 is built from 16 residues. The ends were cut back, 1 base at V and 3 bases at J, with 16 bases in the middle. Germline-derived CDR1 and CDR2 are LGHNA and YNFKEQ. CDR3 loop: CASSQGSGSHVYEQYF. The CDR3 region has the DNA TGTGCCAGCAGCCAAGGTTCAGGGTCACACGTCTACGAGCAGTACTTC.

The sample holds many counts of this clonotype. J is TRBJ2-5 and V is TRBV6-5, with 8 bases identical to TRBD1. The CDR3 runs to 13 residues. J gave up 5 bases and V 3 bases, and 2 bases lay outside the gene matches. CDR1 MNHEY and CDR2 SVGAGI come from the germline V gene. CDR3 in amino acids: CASSYDRGETQYF. CDR3 bases: TGTGCCAGCAGTTATGACAGGGGTGAGACCCAGTACTTC.

This clonotype was detected ten times or more. V gene TRBV20-1 combines with J gene TRBJ2-1, with 11 bases lining up with TRBD2. The trim removed 6 bases at V and 2 bases at J, leaving 9 bases unmatched. CDR1 and CDR2 from the germline V gene are DFQATT and SNEGSKA (reference sequence). CDR3 size: 16 residues. CDR3 sequence (DNA): TGCAGTGCCCGACATAGCGGGAGGGGGACCTACAATGAGCAGTTCTTC. It specifies CSARHSGRGTYNEQFF.

This clonotype was recorded at least ten times. The chain has TRBV2 and TRBJ2-1; D not certain. CDR3 size: 14 residues. Per the germline V gene, CDR1 is SNHLY and CDR2 is FYNNEI. Trimming left V 7 bases short and J 2 bases short, with 12 bases between. CDR3 in DNA: TGTGCCAGCACCGGTGACGGACCCTACAATGAGCAGTTCTTC. The encoded protein is CASTGDGPYNEQFF.

This clonotype was detected many times. The chain combines TRBV29-1 with TRBJ1-1; 8 nucleotides match TRBD1. J gave up 1 base and V 7 bases, and 8 bases lay outside the gene matches. Germline V CDR1 and CDR2: SQVTM, ANQGSEA. CDR3 length: 14 amino acids. The chain's CDR3 is CSAVGQGKNTEAFF. The CDR3, as DNA: TGCAGCGCCGTAGGACAGGGAAAGAACACTGAAGCTTTCTTT.

In this sample, this clonotype turned up a few times. The rearrangement joins TRBV9 to TRBJ2-3; 7 positions match TRBD2. The CDR3 spans 15 residues. Germline trimming cut 0 bases from V and 2 bases from J; bases unmatched to any gene: 3. Germline CDR1 and CDR2: SGDLS and YYNGEE. CDR3 in amino acids: CASSVGGRATDTQYF. The CDR3 bases are TGTGCCAGCAGCGTAGGGGGGAGGGCCACAGATACGCAGTATTTT.

This clonotype was seen ten or more times. The chain couples TRBV20-1 to TRBJ2-7; D uncertain. This CDR3 contains 11 residues. Looked up from germline, CDR1 is DFQATT and CDR2 is SNEGSKA (reference sequence). Trimming took off 1 base at V and 9 bases at J, with 10 bases between the two ends. The CDR3 reads CSARVGSGQYF. For the CDR3, the DNA is TGCAGTGCTAGAGTGGGTTCGGGGCAGTACTTC.

V and J are TRBV5-1 and TRBJ2-4; possibly TRBD2 for D (7 bases). The CDR3 has 16 amino acids. V lost 2 bases, J lost 2 bases, and 14 bases lay in between. In germline, CDR1 is SGHRS, CDR2 YFSETQ. DNA for the CDR3: TGCGCCAGCAGCTTACGGGGGGCGGGTTCCAAAAACATTCAGTACTTC. The encoded protein is CASSLRGAGSKNIQYF.

This clonotype was observed many times. This chain links TRBV5-5 with TRBJ1-1; no clear D gene. Germline values: CDR1 SGHKS, CDR2 YYEKEE (reference sequence). This CDR3 has 15 amino acids. With 0 bases removed from V and 5 bases from J, the gap between germline ends came to 14 bases. The chain's CDR3 is CASSLGSTMRTEAFF. In DNA form, the CDR3 reads TGTGCCAGCAGCTTGGGCTCAACGATGAGGACTGAAGCTTTCTTT. Based on the CDR3 plus reference TRBV5-5 and TRBJ1-1, the full variable domain is DAGVTQSPTHLIKTRGQQVTLRCSPISGHKSVSWYQQVLGQGPQFIFQYYEKEERGRGNFPDRFSARQFPNYSSELNVNALLLGDSALYLCASSLGSTMRTEAFFGQGTRLTVV.

There are many counts of this clonotype. V and J are TRBV20-1 and TRBJ2-5; tentatively, D is TRBD1 or TRBD2 (6 bases each). This CDR3 comprises 14 residues. Trimming left V 3 bases short and J 5 bases short, with 16 bases between. In germline, CDR1 is DFQATT, CDR2 SNEGSKA (reference sequence). The DNA for the CDR3 is TGCAGTGCTAGCGGGGGCCTAGGGCTGGAGACCCAGTACTTC. Protein sequence: CSASGGLGLETQYF.

This clonotype has ten or more counts. The chain has TRBV2 and TRBJ2-5; maybe TRBD1 (5 bases). CDR1 and CDR2 (germline): SNHLY, FYNNEI. Trimming stripped 7 bases from V and 5 bases from J, with 23 bases between. The CDR3 runs to 16 residues. Here the CDR3 DNA reads TGTGCCAGCACCACCGGGTCCATTGTTGCAGGGGAGACCCAGTACTTC. This sequence encodes CASTTGSIVAGETQYF.

This clonotype was recorded at least ten times. The genes are TRBV20-1 and TRBJ2-2; 10 bases map to TRBD1. Per the germline V gene, CDR1 is DFQATT and CDR2 is SNEGSKA (reference sequence). J gave up 5 bases and V 6 bases, and 9 bases lay outside the gene matches. CDR3 length: 15 amino acids. CDR3 nucleotide sequence: TGCAGTGCCGGGACAGGGGCCGCATTGACCGGGGAGCTGTTTTTT. Its protein product is CSAGTGAALTGELFF.